This T cell receptor beta chain was found in a study of siplizumab effects on memory and regulatory T cells. Study-level results: The authors mapped only a minor fraction of alloreactive clones to unstimulated subsets. In roughly 75-96% of proliferating CD4+ or CD8+ clones, a naive or memory phenotype could not be assigned. The diversity of naive T cells seemed greater than that of memory cells, and their alloresponse contribution seemed major. Proliferating Tregs from siplizumab cultures lacked functional confirmation of suppression.

Sequencing was performed with immunoSEQ multiplex PCR; in TCRdb, only in-frame clones are kept and a portion is missing. In the table there are about 94,000 clones, approximately 95% of which are singletons. As regards this clone: Its antigen is undetermined.

This clonotype originated in a human donor in good health. Sequenced sample: non-Treg CD4+ T cells sorted from blood.

The CDR3 DNA reads as TGTGCCAGCTTGCCAGGGCTACTTTATGGGGAAGCTTTCTTT. Translating it yields CASLPGLLYGEAFF. The chain has TRBV2 and TRBJ1-1; TRBD1 might be the D (5 bases). The CDR3 runs 14 residues. Looked up from germline, CDR1 is SNHLY and CDR2 is FYNNEI. Trimming cost V 8 bases and J 8 bases, with 21 bases left between them.